A single sample gave rise to the 31 T cell receptor beta chains below, sequenced in a study of human T cells and chemical hapten exposure. Documented time point: patch test 2, 6 weeks after DPC sensitization. Treatment noted: therapeutic diphenylcyclopropenone sensitization with weekly scalp DPC. Using its own MiXCR run on the RACE reads, TCRdb lists one record per CDR3 protein. The table has just over 350,000 distinct CDR3 sequences, roughly 6% seen once. Sequenced material: whole blood, taken in connection with sensitization to the hapten diphenylcyclopropenone (DPC). The source is a woman aged 18-35 years with alopecia areata. Some clones in this sample may be carry-over from other donors' samples.

This chain links TRBV6-2 or TRBV6-3 with TRBJ2-2; D is possibly TRBD2 (5 bases). The CDR3 length is 14 residues. Trimming removed 7 bases from V and 0 bases from J, with 9 bases in between. In germline, CDR1 is MNHEY, CDR2 SVGEGT. The CDR3 region has the DNA TGTGCCAGCAAATTGGGAGCGAACACCGGGGAGCTGTTTTTT. The encoded protein is CASKLGANTGELFF.

This clonotype was picked up many times. V and J are TRBV6-1 and TRBJ1-2; no definite D call. V was pared by 3 bases and J by 7 bases, with 15 bases between. CDR3 length equals 14 residues. Per the germline V gene, CDR1 is MNHNS and CDR2 is SASEGT. The CDR3 region is CASSDKHERGGYTF. The DNA for the CDR3 is TGTGCCAGCAGTGATAAGCACGAACGTGGTGGCTACACCTTC.

V gene TRBV28 combines with J gene TRBJ1-5, with D hard to call. CDR1 and CDR2 (germline): MDHEN, SYDVKM. V was cut by 3 bases and J by 0 bases, with 9 bases left in between. This CDR3 has 15 residues. The CDR3 protein is CASSFPAYSNQPQHF. The CDR3 nucleotides are TGTGCCAGCAGTTTCCCGGCGTATAGCAATCAGCCCCAGCATTTT.

The rearrangement joins TRBV20-1 to TRBJ2-3; D is ambiguous. The CDR3 contains 12 residues. CDR1 and CDR2 from the germline V gene are DFQATT and SNEGSKA (reference sequence). Trimming stripped 6 bases from V and 0 bases from J, with 7 bases between. CDR3 sequence (DNA): TGCAGTGCGTACGAGAGCACAGATACGCAGTATTTT. It is translated as CSAYESTDTQYF.

In this sample, this clonotype turned up a few times. The chain is built from TRBV11-2 and TRBJ1-2; D remains ambiguous. V gave up 5 bases and J gave up 7 bases, with 17 bases separating them. Germline CDR1 SGHAT, CDR2 FQNNGV. The CDR3 consists of 14 residues. CDR3 residues: CASSPSGGVGGYTF. DNA of the CDR3: TGTGCCAGCAGCCCGAGTGGTGGGGTGGGTGGCTACACCTTC.

This clonotype appeared many times. The chain is built from TRBV7-2 and TRBJ2-3; the match to TRBD2 covers 8 bases. The trim removed 3 bases at V and 5 bases at J, leaving 4 bases unmatched. The CDR3 runs to 14 residues. Germline assignment: CDR1 SGHTA and CDR2 FQGNSA. The CDR3 DNA reads as TGTGCCAGCAGCTTCAGCGGGGGAAGAGATACGCAGTATTTT. Protein: CASSFSGGRDTQYF.

In regard to this clonotype: At one of its ends the junction is not consistent with the germline gene, which may arise from a read error. The CDR3 is CASSLDRYGQKDF. CDR3 coding DNA: TGCGCCAGCAGCTTGGACCGCTACGGGCAGAAAGATTTT. The gene calls are TRBV5-1 and TRBJ1-4; D is ambiguous. The CDR3 loop spans 13 amino acids. Per the germline V gene, CDR1 is SGHRS and CDR2 is YFSETQ.

This rearrangement joins TRBV20-1 to TRBJ2-3, with TRBD2 identical over 10 bases. Trimming at V came to 3 bases and at J to 0 bases, leaving 0 bases not matched to a gene. The CDR3 runs 14 residues. Germline loops: CDR1 DFQATT, CDR2 SNEGSKA (reference sequence). CDR3 loop: CSASSGGSTDTQYF. In DNA form, the CDR3 reads TGCAGTGCTAGTAGCGGGGGGAGCACAGATACGCAGTATTTT.

The sample holds a few counts of this clonotype. The chain links TRBV7-3 to TRBJ1-6; D uncertain. V lost 3 bases, J lost 5 bases, and 5 bases lay in between. Germline CDR1 SGHTA, CDR2 FQGTGA. The CDR3 loop spans 13 amino acids. The CDR3 coding sequence is TGTGCCAGCAGCTTTAGTAATAATTCACCCCTCCACTTT. Translated: CASSFSNNSPLHF.

Ten or more counts support this clonotype. The chain is built from TRBV7-9 and TRBJ1-3; TRBD1 might be the D (6 bases). Trimming cost V 4 bases and J 4 bases, with 14 bases left between them. Per germline, CDR1 SEHNR and CDR2 FQNEAQ (reference sequence). CDR3 length: 15 residues. The DNA of the CDR3 is TGTGCCAGCAGCTCACACAGGGAGTCCGGAAACACCATATATTTT. Its protein is CASSSHRESGNTIYF.

In this sample, this clonotype turned up many times. The chain employs TRBV13 and TRBJ1-1, with 7 nucleotides matching TRBD1. Per the germline V gene, CDR1 is PRHDT and CDR2 is FYEKMQ (reference sequence). This CDR3 spans 16 amino acids. The ends lost 4 bases at V and 5 bases at J; junction bases unmatched: 13. CDR3 amino acids: CASSSAHEDRKTEAFF. CDR3 sequence (DNA): TGTGCCAGCAGCTCCGCGCACGAGGACAGGAAAACTGAAGCTTTCTTT.

The chain links TRBV6-5 to TRBJ1-6, with D unclear. V lost 6 bases, J lost 8 bases, and 11 bases lay in between. The CDR3 runs to 13 residues. Germline V lookup: CDR1 MNHEY, CDR2 SVGAGI. The CDR3 nucleotides read TGTGCCAGCAGAAGGACTGCGGATTCACCCCTCCACTTT. Translating it yields CASRRTADSPLHF.

The chain combines TRBV7-6 with TRBJ2-3; 9 nucleotides match TRBD1. Unmatched junction bases numbered 5, after V lost 3 bases and J lost 1 base. This CDR3 has 16 residues. Looked up from germline, CDR1 is SGHVS and CDR2 is FNYEAQ. The DNA for the CDR3 is TGTGCCAGCAGCTTGATACAGGGGGCGGGCACAGATACGCAGTATTTT. This codes for CASSLIQGAGTDTQYF.

This clonotype came up a few times. V usage is TRBV6-5 and J usage is TRBJ2-3; D is perhaps TRBD2 (6 bases). The V end was cut by 0 bases, the J end by 4 bases, with 14 bases between. The germline V gene has CDR1 MNHEY and CDR2 SVGAGI. This CDR3 is 16 amino acids long. The CDR3 protein is CASSYSGLLQADTQYF. The CDR3 region has the DNA TGTGCCAGCAGTTACTCAGGACTATTGCAGGCAGATACGCAGTATTTT.

This clonotype was detected many times. The J gene is TRBJ1-3, the V gene TRBV20-1; possibly TRBD1 for D (6 bases). Germline V CDR1 and CDR2: DFQATT, SNEGSKA (reference sequence). CDR3 length: 14 residues. The V gene lost 3 bases and the J gene lost 3 bases, with 12 bases spanning the gap. The CDR3 sequence: CSASRGPSGNTIYF. CDR3 coding DNA: TGCAGTGCTAGTCGGGGGCCGAGTGGAAACACCATATATTTT.

In this sample, this clonotype turned up many times. The CDR3 bases are TGTGCCAGCAGCTTTAGGCGGCAGGGAAGGGGCTACACCTTC. It specifies CASSFRRQGRGYTF. The chain has TRBV7-2 and TRBJ1-2; TRBD1 might be the D (5 bases). V lost 3 bases, J lost 8 bases, and 16 bases lay in between. From germline, CDR1 is SGHTA and CDR2 FQGNSA. This CDR3 is built from 14 residues.

This clonotype has just a few counts. The CDR3 sequence is CAHASLLIGTQYF. CDR3 nucleotide sequence: TGTGCCCACGCGTCGTTATTGATTGGGACCCAGTACTTC. The V call is TRBV6-2 or TRBV6-3, the J call TRBJ2-5; the D is unclear. The CDR3 totals 13 residues. Germline V gene data show CDR1 as MNHEY and CDR2 as SVGEGT. Trimming took off 11 bases at V and 7 bases at J, with 20 bases between the two ends.

This clonotype has only a few counts. The rearrangement uses TRBV6-2 or TRBV6-3 and TRBJ2-3, with D perhaps given as TRBD1 or TRBD2 (5 bases each). Per germline, CDR1 MNHEY and CDR2 SVGEGT. With 6 bases removed from V and 2 bases from J, the gap between germline ends came to 15 bases. There are 15 residues in the CDR3. The CDR3 loop is CASRSRDRPTDTQYF. The DNA for the CDR3 is TGTGCCAGCAGGAGCCGGGACCGACCCACAGATACGCAGTATTTT.

Only a few counts were recorded for this clonotype. The V and J genes are TRBV11-2 and TRBJ1-3; D is uncertain. The CDR3 length is 14 residues. V gave up 5 bases and J gave up 0 bases, with 8 bases separating them. Germline lookup yields CDR1 SGHAT and CDR2 FQNNGV. The CDR3 nucleotides are TGTGCCAGCAGCCCGTTAAACTCTGGAAACACCATATATTTT. It is translated as CASSPLNSGNTIYF.

There are many counts of this clonotype. The genes are TRBV6-5 and TRBJ1-1; the match to TRBD1 covers 7 bases. Germline V gene data show CDR1 as MNHEY and CDR2 as SVGAGI. This CDR3 region has 11 residues. The V and J ends lost 11 bases and 10 bases, in that order; junction bases with no gene match: 10. CDR3 in DNA: TGTGCCGCACGAAGGGGGCATACAGCTTTCTTT. This codes for CAARRGHTAFF.

The rearrangement links TRBV6-5 to TRBJ1-1, with a possible D match to TRBD1 (6 bases). Per germline, CDR1 MNHEY and CDR2 SVGAGI. V was shortened by 7 bases and J by 5 bases, with 17 bases between the two germline ends. The CDR3 runs 14 residues. DNA for the CDR3: TGTGCCAGCACTCTCCGCAGGGGATCAACTGAAGCTTTCTTT. Protein sequence: CASTLRRGSTEAFF.

This clonotype was counted a few times. This rearrangement joins TRBV18 to TRBJ1-2; 7 nucleotides agree with TRBD1. The CDR3 covers 16 residues. With 0 bases clipped from V and 1 base from J, the junction kept 5 bases outside the gene matches. The germline CDR1 and CDR2 sequences are KGHSH and LQKENI. As DNA, the CDR3 is TGTGCCAGCTCACCACCGTCCGGACAGGATAACTATGGCTACACCTTC. This sequence encodes CASSPPSGQDNYGYTF.

This clonotype was picked up a small number of times. V and J are TRBV11-1 and TRBJ1-1; D remains unclear. Trimming removed 6 bases at V and 1 base at J, with 9 bases between. Germline lookup yields CDR1 SGHAT and CDR2 FQDESV (reference sequence). CDR3 length: 13 amino acids. DNA for the CDR3: TGTGCCAGCAGATTTGACGGGAACACTGAAGCTTTCTTT. Its protein is CASRFDGNTEAFF.

The sample holds many counts of this clonotype. CDR3 sequence reads: CASSLVGQGNQPQHF. In nucleotides, the CDR3 is TGTGCCAGCAGCCTAGTCGGGCAGGGGAATCAGCCCCAGCATTTT. V usage is TRBV7-8 and J usage is TRBJ1-5; perhaps TRBD1 as D (6 bases). The germline V and J ends were trimmed by 5 bases and 4 bases, with 15 bases remaining between them. The germline gives CDR1 SGHVS, CDR2 FQNEAQ. CDR3 size: 15 residues.

The chain employs TRBV13 and TRBJ2-7; D perhaps matches TRBD1 (5 bases). V gave up 1 base and J gave up 3 bases, with 10 bases separating them. The CDR3 runs 14 residues. Germline lookup yields CDR1 PRHDT and CDR2 FYEKMQ (reference sequence). The CDR3 nucleotides are TGTGCCAGCAGCTTAGCCGACAGATTCTACGAGCAGTACTTC. Protein product: CASSLADRFYEQYF.

Points on this clonotype: This could be a read error, since a much larger clone is one nucleotide away. This chain joins TRBV5-1 and TRBJ2-3; no firm D call. This CDR3 spans 16 amino acids. The V gene's germline CDR1 is SGHRS and CDR2 YFSETQ. The V and J ends lost 2 bases and 2 bases respectively, with 15 bases between them. In DNA, the CDR3 is TGCGCCAGCAGCTTATCCAAGGCAGAGATCACAGATACGCAGTATTTT. Amino acids: CASSLSKAEITDTQYF.

This clonotype was picked up a small number of times. The rearrangement joins TRBV2 to TRBJ1-1; 7 bases match TRBD1. The CDR3 totals 13 residues. CDR1 is SNHLY, CDR2 FYNNEI, per germline. V lost 8 bases to trimming and J lost 0 bases; unmatched junction nucleotides: 3. CDR3 nucleotides: TGTGCCAGCTGGGACAGCATGAACACTGAAGCTTTCTTT. This gives the protein CASWDSMNTEAFF.

This clonotype was picked up many times. The chain combines TRBV6-5 with TRBJ2-3; D possibly uses TRBD1 or TRBD2 (5 bases each). Between the trimmed V and J ends, which lost 2 bases and 2 bases, there was a span of 8 bases. From germline, CDR1 is MNHEY and CDR2 SVGAGI. CDR3 size: 14 residues. CDR3 amino acids: CASSYGGHTDTQYF. Here the CDR3 DNA reads TGTGCCAGCAGTTACGGGGGTCACACAGATACGCAGTATTTT.

Many counts were recorded for this clonotype. The chain has TRBV7-2 and TRBJ2-6; D is undetermined. There are 14 residues in the CDR3. V dropped 2 bases and J dropped 0 bases, with 2 bases sitting between them. Germline V lookup: CDR1 SGHTA, CDR2 FQGNSA. The CDR3 loop reads CASSLNSGANVLTF. The CDR3 coding sequence is TGTGCCAGCAGCTTAAACTCTGGGGCCAACGTCCTGACTTTC.

The rearrangement joins TRBV11-2 to TRBJ1-1, with unresolved D. With 5 bases removed from V and 0 bases from J, the gap between germline ends came to 13 bases. The CDR3 spans 15 residues. Germline lookup yields CDR1 SGHAT and CDR2 FQNNGV. For the CDR3, the DNA is TGTGCCAGCAGCGAAGGCTTTCAGCTGAACACTGAAGCTTTCTTT. It encodes CASSEGFQLNTEAFF.

This clonotype was counted many times. The chain combines TRBV13 with TRBJ2-2; 11 bases align to TRBD2. V lost 0 bases to trimming and J lost 1 base; unmatched junction nucleotides: 7. Germline V gene sequence: CDR1 PRHDT, CDR2 FYEKMQ (reference sequence). CDR3 size: 19 residues. CDR3: CASSLGLAGDLKNTGELFF. The CDR3, as DNA: TGTGCCAGCAGCTTAGGACTAGCGGGGGACTTAAAGAACACCGGGGAGCTGTTTTTT.